This T cell receptor beta chain was profiled in a study of naive and memory T cell subsets. Two oligonucleotides, mixed equimolar, formed the beta constant-region primer covering TRBC1 and TRBC2. Nested alpha and beta constant-region primers with the SP2 primer drove four PCR rounds on ligated cDNA. MiXCR was run by TCRdb on the UMI-ligation and nested PCR reads, yielding one entry per CDR3 protein. The table records about 82,000 distinct CDR3 sequences, approximately 9.2% of them present only once. V was pared by 8 bases and J by 1 base, with 14 bases between. The V gene's germline CDR1 is SEHNR and CDR2 FQNEAQ (reference sequence). The CDR3 sequence is 14 residues long.

The chain has TRBV7-9 and TRBJ1-1; D not resolved. Sequenced: naive CD8+ T cells from blood. The clonotype comes from a human donor in good health. The CDR3 DNA follows: TGTGCCAGCGGATTGTCGAACGGGAACACTGAAGCTTTCTTT. Translated: CASGLSNGNTEAFF.